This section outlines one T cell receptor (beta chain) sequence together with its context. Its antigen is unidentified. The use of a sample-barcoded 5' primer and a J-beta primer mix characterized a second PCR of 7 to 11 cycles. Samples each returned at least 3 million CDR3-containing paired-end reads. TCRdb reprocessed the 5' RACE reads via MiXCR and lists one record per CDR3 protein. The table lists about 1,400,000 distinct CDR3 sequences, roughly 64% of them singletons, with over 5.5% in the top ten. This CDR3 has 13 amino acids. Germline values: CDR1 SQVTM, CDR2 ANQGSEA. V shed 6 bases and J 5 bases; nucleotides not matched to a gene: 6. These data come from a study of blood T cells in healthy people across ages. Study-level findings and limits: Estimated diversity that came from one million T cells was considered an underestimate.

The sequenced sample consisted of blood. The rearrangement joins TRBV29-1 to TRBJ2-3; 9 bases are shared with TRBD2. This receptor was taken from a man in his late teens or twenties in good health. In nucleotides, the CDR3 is TGCAGCGTAAAAGGACTAGCGATAGATACGCAGTATTTT. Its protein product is CSVKGLAIDTQYF.